Listed here are 14 T cell receptor beta chains from one sample, sequenced in a study of cytomegalovirus exposure and HLA in healthy donors. PCR employed 60 Vbeta and 13 Jbeta primers. Using immunoSEQ multiplex PCR, the repertoire was profiled, and TCRdb retains in-frame clones only, with some absent. The table has 100,000 to 150,000 clones, roughly 84% seen once. Sequenced input: PBMCs. All receptors come from a woman aged 18-30 years in good health and CMV-seropositive.

The chain joins TRBV10-2 to TRBJ2-1; D might be TRBD1 (6 bases). The length of the CDR3 is 13 residues. CDR1 and CDR2 (germline): WSHSY, SAAADI. The V end was cut by 8 bases, the J end by 0 bases, with 8 bases between. The CDR3 sequence is CASQQGSYNEQFF. CDR3 coding DNA: TGCGCCAGCCAACAGGGCTCCTACAATGAGCAGTTCTTC.

The V gene is TRBV2, the J gene TRBJ1-2; D is ambiguous. Trimming removed 7 bases from V and 4 bases from J, with 16 bases in between. Looked up from germline, CDR1 is SNHLY and CDR2 is FYNNEI. The CDR3 length is 14 residues. The CDR3 loop is CASNSLTGLYGYTF. The CDR3 DNA reads as TGTGCCAGCAATTCCCTAACTGGGCTCTATGGCTACACCTTC.

The rearrangement joins TRBV4-1 to TRBJ2-7, with 9 bases identical to TRBD1. The J segment lost 2 bases and the V segment lost 5 bases, leaving 4 bases of the junction unmatched. Looked up from germline, CDR1 is MGHRA and CDR2 is YSYEKL. CDR3 size: 14 residues. In DNA form, the CDR3 reads TGCGCCAGCAGCGAGACAGGGGGACCCTACGAGCAGTACTTC. Translated, it gives CASSETGGPYEQYF.

The table lists this clone with a few counts. The chain recombines TRBV27 with TRBJ1-1; no definite D call. The CDR3 sequence is 14 residues long. Trimming took off 3 bases at V and 0 bases at J, with 8 bases between the two ends. Germline V gene lookup returns CDR1 MNHEY and CDR2 SMNVEV (reference sequence). Written as DNA, the CDR3 is TGTGCCAGCAGTTTCTCGGGTATGAACACTGAAGCTTTCTTT. Translating it yields CASSFSGMNTEAFF.

J is TRBJ2-3 and V is TRBV6-1, with TRBD2 matching over 8 bases. Germline V CDR1 and CDR2: MNHNS, SASEGT. Trimming took 3 bases from V and 0 from J; bases not matched to a gene: 5. The CDR3 extends over 16 amino acids. DNA for the CDR3: TGTGCCAGCAGTGAGAGGACTAGCCTAAGCACAGATACGCAGTATTTT. Protein sequence: CASSERTSLSTDTQYF.

The chain is built from TRBV2 and TRBJ2-1; tentatively, D is TRBD2 (6 bases). Per germline, CDR1 SNHLY and CDR2 FYNNEI. This CDR3 contains 15 residues. The V gene lost 6 bases and the J gene lost 4 bases, with 16 bases spanning the gap. The CDR3 DNA reads TGTGCCAGCAGAGCCTCGCGGGGAGAATACAATGAGCAGTTCTTC. Protein product: CASRASRGEYNEQFF.

This rearrangement joins TRBV5-4 to TRBJ1-1, with D unclear. Germline lookup yields CDR1 SGHNT and CDR2 YYREEE (reference sequence). The CDR3 totals 15 residues. Trimming removed 1 base from V and 3 bases from J, with 13 bases in between. CDR3 region: CASSLLMRGDTEAFF. Written as DNA, the CDR3 is TGTGCCAGCAGCTTGTTAATGAGAGGTGACACTGAAGCTTTCTTT.

The chain links TRBV5-1 to TRBJ1-1; D not resolved. The CDR3 has 14 amino acids. With 1 base removed from V and 1 base from J, the gap between germline ends came to 8 bases. CDR1 and CDR2 from the germline V gene are SGHRS and YFSETQ. The CDR3 DNA is TGCGCCAGCAGCTTGTTGCAGTGGAACACTGAAGCTTTCTTT. It codes for CASSLLQWNTEAFF.

The sample holds a few counts of this clone. The V and J genes are TRBV21-1 and TRBJ1-4; the table gives TRBD1 as D, unverified against the DNA. TRBV21-1 is noted as a pseudogene. This CDR3 contains 15 residues. The CDR3 DNA follows: TGTGCCAGCCGACACAGGGAATCCACTAATGAAAAACTGTTTTTT. Protein product: CASRHRESTNEKLFF.

The count of this clone is one. V gene TRBV5-6 combines with J gene TRBJ1-5; no reliable D call. This CDR3 is built from 14 residues. Trimming took off 0 bases at V and 3 bases at J, with 7 bases between the two ends. The V gene's germline CDR1 is SGHDT and CDR2 YYEEEE. CDR3 bases: TGTGCCAGCAGCTTGGGAGTCAACAATCAGCCCCAGCATTTT. Its protein is CASSLGVNNQPQHF.

The genes are TRBV18 and TRBJ2-7; 7 positions match TRBD1. The CDR3 totals 14 residues. The germline gives CDR1 KGHSH, CDR2 LQKENI. V lost 3 bases, J lost 4 bases, and 6 bases stayed unmatched. The CDR3 loop is CASSPTTGAYEQYF. CDR3 bases: TGTGCCAGCTCACCGACTACAGGGGCATACGAGCAGTACTTC.

The gene calls are TRBV9 and TRBJ2-5; the D gene is possibly TRBD1 (6 bases). The germline V and J ends were trimmed by 0 bases and 0 bases, with 9 bases remaining between them. The CDR3 length is 15 residues. Per germline, CDR1 SGDLS and CDR2 YYNGEE. The CDR3 DNA reads TGTGCCAGCAGCGTAGGACAGGCCTACCAAGAGACCCAGTACTTC. It encodes CASSVGQAYQETQYF.

The chain joins TRBV4-1 to TRBJ1-1, with 7 bases lining up with TRBD1. This CDR3 is 15 amino acids long. CDR1 MGHRA and CDR2 YSYEKL come from the germline V gene. V lost 4 bases, J lost 2 bases, and 7 bases stayed unmatched. The chain's CDR3 is CASSLGGVGNTEAFF. The CDR3 coding sequence is TGCGCCAGCAGCCTAGGGGGCGTAGGCAACACTGAAGCTTTCTTT.

The V gene is TRBV27, the J gene TRBJ1-1; weak D call: TRBD1 (6 bases). Germline V gene data show CDR1 as MNHEY and CDR2 as SMNVEV (reference sequence). This CDR3 has 14 amino acids. The ends were cut back, 6 bases at V and 2 bases at J, with 13 bases in the middle. The CDR3 region has the DNA TGTGCCAGCAGACCCGGGACACCCAACACTGAAGCTTTCTTT. It codes for CASRPGTPNTEAFF.